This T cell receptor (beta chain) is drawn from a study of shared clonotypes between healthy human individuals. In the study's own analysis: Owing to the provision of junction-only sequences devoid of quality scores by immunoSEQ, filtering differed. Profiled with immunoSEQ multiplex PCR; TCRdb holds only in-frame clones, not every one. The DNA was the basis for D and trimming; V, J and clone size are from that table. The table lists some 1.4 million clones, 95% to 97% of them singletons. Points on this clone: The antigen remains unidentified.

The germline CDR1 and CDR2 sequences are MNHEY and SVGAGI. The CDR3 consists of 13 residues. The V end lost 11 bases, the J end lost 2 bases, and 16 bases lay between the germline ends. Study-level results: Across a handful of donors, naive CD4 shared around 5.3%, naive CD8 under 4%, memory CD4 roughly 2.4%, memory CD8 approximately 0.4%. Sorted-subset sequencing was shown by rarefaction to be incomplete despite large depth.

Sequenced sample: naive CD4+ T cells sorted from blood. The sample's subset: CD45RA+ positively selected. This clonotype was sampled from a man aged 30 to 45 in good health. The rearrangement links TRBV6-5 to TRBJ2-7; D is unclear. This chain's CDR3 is CASRYGSAYEQYF. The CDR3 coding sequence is TGTGCCTCCAGGTATGGGTCCGCCTACGAGCAGTACTTC.